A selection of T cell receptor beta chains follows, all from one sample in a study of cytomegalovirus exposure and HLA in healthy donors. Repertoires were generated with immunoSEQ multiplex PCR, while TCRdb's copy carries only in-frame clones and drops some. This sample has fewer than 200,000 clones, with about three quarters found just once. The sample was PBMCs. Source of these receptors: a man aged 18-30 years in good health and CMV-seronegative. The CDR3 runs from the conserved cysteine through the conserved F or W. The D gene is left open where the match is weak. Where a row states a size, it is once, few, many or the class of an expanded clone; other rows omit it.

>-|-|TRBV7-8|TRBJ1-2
TGTGCCAGCAGCTTTTCAACTAACTATGGCTACACCTTC
CASSFSTNYGYTF
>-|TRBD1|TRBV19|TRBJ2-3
TGTGCCAGTAGTACCCGACAGGGTGGATCGGATACGCAGTATTTT
CASSTRQGGSDTQYF
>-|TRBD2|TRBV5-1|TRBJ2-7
TGCGCCAGCAGCTTGGTAGGCGGGAGTTCCTACGAGCAGTACTTC
CASSLVGGSSYEQYF
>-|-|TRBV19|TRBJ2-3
TGTGCCAGTAGTATAACCCAACTCACAGATACGCAGTATTTT
CASSITQLTDTQYF
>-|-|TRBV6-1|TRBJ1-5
TGTGCCAGCAGTGCCCCAACGGTTGGTCAGCCCCAGCATTTT
CASSAPTVGQPQHF
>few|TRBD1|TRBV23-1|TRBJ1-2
TGCGCCAGCAGTCAAGCTGTTATAGGGGGCGATGGCTACACCTTC
CASSQAVIGGDGYTF
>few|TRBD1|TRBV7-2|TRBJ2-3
TGTGCCAGCAGCTTAGTAGGACAGGGGAGCACAGATACGCAGTATTTT
CASSLVGQGSTDTQYF
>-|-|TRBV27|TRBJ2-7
TGTGCCGGGTTGAGACCGGGACACGGATCCCTTCGGGACGAGCAGTACTTC
CAGLRPGHGSLRDEQYF
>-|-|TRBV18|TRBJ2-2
TGTGCCAGCTCACCATTTGAGGCGGGCACCGGGGAGCTGTTTTTT
CASSPFEAGTGELFF
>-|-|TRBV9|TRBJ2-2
TGTGCCAGCAGCGTAGACTCGGGAACCGGGGAGCTGTTTTTT
CASSVDSGTGELFF
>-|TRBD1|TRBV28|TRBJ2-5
TGTGCCAGCAGTACGGAACAGGGGGCGACGGACCAAGAGACCCAGTACTTC
CASSTEQGATDQETQYF
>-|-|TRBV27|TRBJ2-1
TGTGCCAGCAGCTTAGCAGGAGAGCAGTTCTTC
CASSLAGEQFF
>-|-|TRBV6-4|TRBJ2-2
TGTGCCAGCAGTCCTACTAACACCGGGGAGCTGTTTTTT
CASSPTNTGELFF
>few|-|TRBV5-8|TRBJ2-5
TGTGCCAGCAGCCCGGGACTGAACCAAGAGACCCAGTACTTC
CASSPGLNQETQYF
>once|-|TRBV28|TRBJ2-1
TGTGCCAGCAGGGAGGAACTCTACAATGAGCAGTTCTTC
CASREELYNEQFF
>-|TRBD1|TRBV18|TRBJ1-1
TGTGCCAGCTCACCGCAGGGGGCGAACACTGAAGCTTTCTTT
CASSPQGANTEAFF
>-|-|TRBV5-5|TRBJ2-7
TGTGCCAGCAGCTTAAAACGCGGGAATGACGAGCAGTACTTC
CASSLKRGNDEQYF
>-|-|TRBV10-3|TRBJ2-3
TGTGCCATCAGTAACGGGATTTCAGATACGCAGTATTTT
CAISNGISDTQYF
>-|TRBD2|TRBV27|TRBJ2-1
TGTGCCAGCAGTTCCTTCCGGACTAGCGGAGGTAGCGATGAGCAGTTCTTC
CASSSFRTSGGSDEQFF
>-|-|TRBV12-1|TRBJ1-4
TGTGCCAGCAGCTTCGGGGAGATGCGGGGGGTCTCGTATAAACTGTTTTTT
CASSFGEMRGVSYKLFF
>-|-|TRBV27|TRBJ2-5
TGTGCCAGCAGTTCCCACACTCAGGACCAAGAGACCCAGTACTTC
CASSSHTQDQETQYF
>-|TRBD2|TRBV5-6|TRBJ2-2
TGTGCCAGCAGCTTGGAATTAATGGGACTAGCGGATCCCACCGGGGAGCTGTTTTTT
CASSLELMGLADPTGELFF
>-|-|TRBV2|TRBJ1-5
TGTGCCAGCAGTTCAGTTTCAAGGAGGGGTCAGCCCCAGCATTTT
CASSSVSRRGQPQHF
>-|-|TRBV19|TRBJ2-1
TGTGCCAGTAGTATCCGAACCGGGACTCCCTCCGATGAGCAGTTCTTC
CASSIRTGTPSDEQFF
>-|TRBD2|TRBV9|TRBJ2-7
TGTGCCAGCAGCGTAGGACTAGCGGGAGGTTACGAGCAGTACTTC
CASSVGLAGGYEQYF
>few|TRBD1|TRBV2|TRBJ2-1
TGTGCCCTTAAGAAGGGGGCGATCACCTACAATGAGCAGTTCTTC
CALKKGAITYNEQFF
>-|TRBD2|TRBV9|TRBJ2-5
TGTGCCAGCAGCGTAGCTATCAGGTCCGCGGGAGAAGAGACCCAGTACTTC
CASSVAIRSAGEETQYF
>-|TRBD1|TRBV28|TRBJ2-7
TGTGCCAGCAGTTTATCCGGGACAGGGGCCGACTACGAGCAGTACTTC
CASSLSGTGADYEQYF
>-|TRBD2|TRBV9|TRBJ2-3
TGTGCCAGCAGCGAGGGGACTAGCGGGGGGGTCGGCACAGATACGCAGTATTTT
CASSEGTSGGVGTDTQYF
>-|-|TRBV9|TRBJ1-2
TGTGCCAGCAGCGTAGCAGGAGGGAAGACTAACTATGGCTACACCTTC
CASSVAGGKTNYGYTF
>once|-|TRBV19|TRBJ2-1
TGTGCCAGTAGTTTTGACATCTACAATGAGCAGTTCTTC
CASSFDIYNEQFF
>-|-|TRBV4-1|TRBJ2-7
TGCGCCAGCAGCCAAGCCCCGGACAAGGCCTACGAGCAGTACTTC
CASSQAPDKAYEQYF
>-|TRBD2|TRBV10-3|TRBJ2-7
TGTGCCATCAGTGAGTCACGGGGCGGGAGCTCCTACGAGCAGTACTTC
CAISESRGGSSYEQYF
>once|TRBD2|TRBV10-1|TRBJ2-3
TGCGCCAGCAGTGATCGGGGAAGCGGGAGATTTGATACGCAGTATTTT
CASSDRGSGRFDTQYF
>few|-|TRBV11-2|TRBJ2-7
TGTGCCAGCAGCTTAGGATTGAACAACGAGCAGTACTTC
CASSLGLNNEQYF
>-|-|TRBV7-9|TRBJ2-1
TGTGCCACCCAGTCGCGAGCGGTCTCCTACAATGAGCAGTTCTTC
CATQSRAVSYNEQFF
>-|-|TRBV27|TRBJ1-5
TGTGCCAGCAGGGGGGGGGACACTAATCAGCCCCAGCATTTT
CASRGGDTNQPQHF
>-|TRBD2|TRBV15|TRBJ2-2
TGTGCCACCAGCAGGGGAGGGGACGCCCGAAACACCGGGGAGCTGTTTTTT
CATSRGGDARNTGELFF
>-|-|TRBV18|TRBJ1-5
TGTGCCAGCTCACCACGGGGGCAGAGCTTTTATAGCAATCAGCCCCAGCATTTT
CASSPRGQSFYSNQPQHF
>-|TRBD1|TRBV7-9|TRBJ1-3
TGTGCCAGCACCTTGGGGACAGGCGGCCGGGACACCATATATTTT
CASTLGTGGRDTIYF
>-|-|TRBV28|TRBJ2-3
TGTGCCAGCAGGGATGACGTGAGCACAGATACACAGTATTTT
CASRDDVSTDTQYF
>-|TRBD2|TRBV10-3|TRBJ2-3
TGTGCCACCGGGGGGGGCCCGAGCACAGATACGCAGTATTTT
CATGGGPSTDTQYF
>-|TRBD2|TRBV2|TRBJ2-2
TGTGCCAGCAGTCGGGACTATCCGAACACCGGGGAGCTGTTTTTT
CASSRDYPNTGELFF
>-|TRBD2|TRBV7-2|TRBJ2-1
TGTGCCAGCAGCTTCGGGGGGGGTTACAATGAGCAGTTCTTC
CASSFGGGYNEQFF
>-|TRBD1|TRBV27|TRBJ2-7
TGTGCCAGCAGTCTAGGACAGGGGTCCTACGAGCAGTACTTC
CASSLGQGSYEQYF
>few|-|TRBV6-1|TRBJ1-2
TGTGCCAGCAACGAGGCCCGGGGCTATGGCTACACCTTC
CASNEARGYGYTF